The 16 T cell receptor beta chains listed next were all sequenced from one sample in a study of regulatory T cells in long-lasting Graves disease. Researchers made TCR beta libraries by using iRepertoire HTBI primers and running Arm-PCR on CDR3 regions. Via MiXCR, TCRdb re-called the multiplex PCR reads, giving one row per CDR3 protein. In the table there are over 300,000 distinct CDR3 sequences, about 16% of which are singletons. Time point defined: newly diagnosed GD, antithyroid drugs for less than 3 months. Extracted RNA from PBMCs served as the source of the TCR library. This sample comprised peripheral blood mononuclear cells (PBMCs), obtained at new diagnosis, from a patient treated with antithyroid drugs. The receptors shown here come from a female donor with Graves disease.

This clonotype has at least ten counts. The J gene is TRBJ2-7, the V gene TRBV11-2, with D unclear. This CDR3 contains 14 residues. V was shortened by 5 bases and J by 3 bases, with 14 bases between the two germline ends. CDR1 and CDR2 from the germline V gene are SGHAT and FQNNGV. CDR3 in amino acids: CASSPLARVYEQYF. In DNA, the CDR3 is TGTGCCAGCAGCCCCCTGGCAAGGGTCTACGAGCAGTACTTC.

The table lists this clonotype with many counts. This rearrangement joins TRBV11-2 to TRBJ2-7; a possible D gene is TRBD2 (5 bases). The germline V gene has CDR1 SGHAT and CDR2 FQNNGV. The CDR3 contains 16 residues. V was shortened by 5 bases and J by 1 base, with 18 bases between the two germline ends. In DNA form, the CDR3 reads TGTGCCAGCAGCCGAGAAGGTCTGCGAGGGTCCTACGAGCAGTACTTC. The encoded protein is CASSREGLRGSYEQYF.

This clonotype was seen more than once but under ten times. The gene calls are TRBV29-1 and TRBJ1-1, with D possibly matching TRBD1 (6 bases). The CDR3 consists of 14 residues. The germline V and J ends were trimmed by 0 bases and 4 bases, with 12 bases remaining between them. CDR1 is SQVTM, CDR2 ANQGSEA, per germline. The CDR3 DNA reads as TGCAGCGTTGAAGATAAGAGGGGGATCACTGAAGCTTTCTTT. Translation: CSVEDKRGITEAFF.

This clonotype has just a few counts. The CDR3 region has the DNA TGTGCCAGCAGTTTACCAGGGGGGGGCGAGCAGTACTTC. It yields the protein CASSLPGGGEQYF. The V call is TRBV28, the J call TRBJ2-7, with D perhaps matching TRBD1 or TRBD2 (7 bases each). Trimming stripped 2 bases from V and 6 bases from J, with 11 bases between. The CDR3 is 13 amino acids. The germline CDR1 and CDR2 sequences are MDHEN and SYDVKM.

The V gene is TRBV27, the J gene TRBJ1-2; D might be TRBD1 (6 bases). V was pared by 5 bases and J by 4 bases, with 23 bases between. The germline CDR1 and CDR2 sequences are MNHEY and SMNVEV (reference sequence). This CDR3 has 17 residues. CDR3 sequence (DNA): TGTGCCAGCAGTCCCCCACTAATTCGACAGGAGTCCTATGGCTACACCTTC. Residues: CASSPPLIRQESYGYTF.

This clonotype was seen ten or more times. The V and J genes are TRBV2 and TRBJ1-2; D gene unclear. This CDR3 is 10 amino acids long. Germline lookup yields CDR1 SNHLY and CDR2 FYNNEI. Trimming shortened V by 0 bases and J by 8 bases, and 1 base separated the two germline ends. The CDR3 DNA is TGTGCCAGCAGTGAAGCGGGCTACACCTTC. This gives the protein CASSEAGYTF.

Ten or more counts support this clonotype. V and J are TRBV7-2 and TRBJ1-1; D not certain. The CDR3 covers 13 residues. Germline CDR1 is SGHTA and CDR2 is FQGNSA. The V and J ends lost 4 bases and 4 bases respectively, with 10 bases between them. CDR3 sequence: CASSSFTTTEAFF. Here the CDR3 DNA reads TGTGCCAGCAGCTCATTCACAACCACTGAAGCTTTCTTT.

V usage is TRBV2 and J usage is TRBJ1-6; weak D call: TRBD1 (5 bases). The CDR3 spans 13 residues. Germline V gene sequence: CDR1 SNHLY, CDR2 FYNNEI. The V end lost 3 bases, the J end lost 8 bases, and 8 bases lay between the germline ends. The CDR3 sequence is CASSDRVDSPLHF. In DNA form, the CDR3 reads TGTGCCAGCAGTGACAGGGTGGATTCACCCCTCCACTTT.

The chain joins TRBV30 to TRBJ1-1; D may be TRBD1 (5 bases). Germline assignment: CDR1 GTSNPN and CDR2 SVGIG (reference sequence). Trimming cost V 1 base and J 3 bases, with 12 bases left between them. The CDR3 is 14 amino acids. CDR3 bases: TGTGCCTGGAGTGCGTCGGGAGGGGACACTGAAGCTTTCTTT. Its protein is CAWSASGGDTEAFF.

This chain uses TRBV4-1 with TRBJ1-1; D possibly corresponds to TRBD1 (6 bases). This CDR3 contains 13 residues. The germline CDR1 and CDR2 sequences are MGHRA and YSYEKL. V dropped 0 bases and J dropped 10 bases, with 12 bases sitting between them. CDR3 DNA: TGCGCCAGCAGCCAAGAAGGAGGGGGGATAGCTTTCTTT. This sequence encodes CASSQEGGGIAFF.

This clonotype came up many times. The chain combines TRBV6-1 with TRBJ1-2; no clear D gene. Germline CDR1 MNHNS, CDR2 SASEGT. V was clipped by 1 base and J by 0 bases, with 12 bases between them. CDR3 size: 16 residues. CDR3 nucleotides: TGTGCCAGCAGTGAAGAGGTTTGGACTTCTAACTATGGCTACACCTTC. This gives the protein CASSEEVWTSNYGYTF.

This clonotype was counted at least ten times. The CDR3 nucleotides are TGTGCCAGCAGTGCCGGGACAGACCTTAACTATGGCTACACCTTC. It codes for CASSAGTDLNYGYTF. This chain joins TRBV2 and TRBJ1-2; 7 nucleotides line up with TRBD1. V shed 4 bases and J 1 base; nucleotides not matched to a gene: 6. The CDR3 extends over 15 amino acids. Germline V lookup: CDR1 SNHLY, CDR2 FYNNEI.

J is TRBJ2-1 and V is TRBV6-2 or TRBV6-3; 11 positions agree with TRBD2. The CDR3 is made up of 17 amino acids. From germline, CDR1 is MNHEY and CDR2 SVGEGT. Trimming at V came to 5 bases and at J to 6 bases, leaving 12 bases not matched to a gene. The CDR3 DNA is TGTGCCAGCAGTACAAGACTAGCGGGGATTATTGGCAATGAGCAGTTCTTC. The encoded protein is CASSTRLAGIIGNEQFF.

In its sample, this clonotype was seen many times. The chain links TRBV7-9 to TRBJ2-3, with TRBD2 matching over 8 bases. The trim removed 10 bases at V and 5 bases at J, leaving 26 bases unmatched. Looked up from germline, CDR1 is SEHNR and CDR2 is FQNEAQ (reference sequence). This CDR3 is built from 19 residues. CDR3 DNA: TGTGCCACGGGCCCTGATTTGGGCCGGACTAGCCCTCTTATAGATACGCAGTATTTT. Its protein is CATGPDLGRTSPLIDTQYF.

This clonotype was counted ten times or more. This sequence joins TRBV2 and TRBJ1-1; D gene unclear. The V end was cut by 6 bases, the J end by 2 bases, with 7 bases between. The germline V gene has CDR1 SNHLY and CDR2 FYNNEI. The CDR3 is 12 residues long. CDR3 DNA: TGTGCCAGCAGAGGAACCAACACTGAAGCTTTCTTT. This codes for CASRGTNTEAFF.

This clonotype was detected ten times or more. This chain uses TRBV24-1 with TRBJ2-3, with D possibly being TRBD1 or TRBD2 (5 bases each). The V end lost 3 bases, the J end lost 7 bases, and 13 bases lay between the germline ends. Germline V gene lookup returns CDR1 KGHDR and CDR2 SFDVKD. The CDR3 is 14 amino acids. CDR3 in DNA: TGTGCCACCAGTGATCCCGGGGCCTCGAATACGCAGTATTTT. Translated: CATSDPGASNTQYF.